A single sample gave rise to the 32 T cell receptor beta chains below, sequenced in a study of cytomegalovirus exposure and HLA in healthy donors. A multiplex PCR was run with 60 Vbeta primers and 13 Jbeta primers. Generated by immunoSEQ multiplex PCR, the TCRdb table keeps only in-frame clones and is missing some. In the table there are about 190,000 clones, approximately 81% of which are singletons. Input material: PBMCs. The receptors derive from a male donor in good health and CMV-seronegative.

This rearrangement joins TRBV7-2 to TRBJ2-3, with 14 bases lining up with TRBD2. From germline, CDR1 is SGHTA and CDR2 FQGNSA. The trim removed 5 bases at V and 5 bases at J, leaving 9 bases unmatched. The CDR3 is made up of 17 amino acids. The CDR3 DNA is TGTGCCAGCAGCCCTCCGACTAGCGGGGGGGCTAGAGATACGCAGTATTTT. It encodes CASSPPTSGGARDTQYF. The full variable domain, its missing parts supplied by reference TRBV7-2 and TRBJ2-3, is GAGVSQSPSNKVTEKGKDVELRCDPISGHTALYWYRQSLGQGLEFLIYFQGNSAPDKSGLPSDRFSAERTGGSVSTLTIQRTQQEDSAVYLCASSPPTSGGARDTQYFGPGTRLTVL.

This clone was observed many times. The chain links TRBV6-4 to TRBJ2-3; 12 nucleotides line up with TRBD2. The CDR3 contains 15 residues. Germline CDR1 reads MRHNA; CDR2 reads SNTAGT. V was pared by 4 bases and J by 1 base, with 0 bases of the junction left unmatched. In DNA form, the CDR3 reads TGTGCCAGCAGTGGGACTAGCGGGGGCACAGATACGCAGTATTTT. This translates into CASSGTSGGTDTQYF.

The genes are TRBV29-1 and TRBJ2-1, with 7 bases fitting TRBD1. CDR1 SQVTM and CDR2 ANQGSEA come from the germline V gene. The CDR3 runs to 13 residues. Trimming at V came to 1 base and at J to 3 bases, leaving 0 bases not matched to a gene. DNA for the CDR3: TGCAGCGTTGAAGGGGACAGCTACAATGAGCAGTTCTTC. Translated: CSVEGDSYNEQFF.

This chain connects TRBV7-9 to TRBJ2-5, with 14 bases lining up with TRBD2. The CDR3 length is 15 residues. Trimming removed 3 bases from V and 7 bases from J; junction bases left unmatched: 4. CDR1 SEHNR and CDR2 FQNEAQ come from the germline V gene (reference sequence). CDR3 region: CASSLGLAGVATQYF. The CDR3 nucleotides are TGTGCCAGCAGCTTGGGACTAGCGGGGGTGGCGACCCAGTACTTC.

The CDR3 region has the DNA TGTGCCAGTAGTGCTACAGGGGGCGCGGGACAGCCCCAGCATTTT. Translating it yields CASSATGGAGQPQHF. The chain carries TRBV19 and TRBJ1-5, with 9 bases matching TRBD1. This CDR3 is 15 amino acids long. From germline, CDR1 is LNHDA and CDR2 SQIVND (reference sequence). After removal of 5 bases from V and 7 bases from J, the junction contained 9 bases not matched to a gene.

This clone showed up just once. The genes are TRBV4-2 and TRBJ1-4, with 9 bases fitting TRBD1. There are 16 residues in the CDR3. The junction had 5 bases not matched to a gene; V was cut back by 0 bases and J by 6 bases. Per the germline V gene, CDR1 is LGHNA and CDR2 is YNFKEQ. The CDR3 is CASSQDLTGGDEKLFF. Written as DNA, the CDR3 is TGTGCCAGCAGCCAAGATCTAACAGGGGGCGATGAAAAACTGTTTTTT.

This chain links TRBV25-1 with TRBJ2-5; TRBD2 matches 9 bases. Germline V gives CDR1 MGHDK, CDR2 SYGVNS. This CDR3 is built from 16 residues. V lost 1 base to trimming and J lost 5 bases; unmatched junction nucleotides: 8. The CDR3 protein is CASSELMLAGYETQYF. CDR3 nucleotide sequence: TGTGCCAGCAGTGAATTGATGCTAGCGGGATATGAGACCCAGTACTTC. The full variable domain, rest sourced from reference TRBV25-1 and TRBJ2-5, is EADIYQTPRYLVIGTGKKITLECSQTMGHDKMYWYQQDPGMELHLIHYSYGVNSTEKGDLSSESTVSRIRTEHFPLTLESARPSHTSQYLCASSELMLAGYETQYFGPGTRLLVL.

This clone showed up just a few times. For the CDR3, the DNA is TGTGCCAGCAGTTTACTCACTAGCGGGAGTACCGGGGAGCTGTTTTTT. Translating gives CASSLLTSGSTGELFF. This chain uses TRBV28 with TRBJ2-2; 11 bases fit TRBD2. The CDR3 totals 16 residues. Germline V CDR1 and CDR2: MDHEN, SYDVKM. Trimming removed 2 bases from V and 5 bases from J; junction bases left unmatched: 4.

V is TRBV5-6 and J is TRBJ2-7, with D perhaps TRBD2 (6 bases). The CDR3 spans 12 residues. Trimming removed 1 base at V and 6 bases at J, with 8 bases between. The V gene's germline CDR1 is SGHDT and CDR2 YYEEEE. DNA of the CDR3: TGTGCCAGCAGCTTGCTGGGGGGCGAGCAGTACTTC. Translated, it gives CASSLLGGEQYF.

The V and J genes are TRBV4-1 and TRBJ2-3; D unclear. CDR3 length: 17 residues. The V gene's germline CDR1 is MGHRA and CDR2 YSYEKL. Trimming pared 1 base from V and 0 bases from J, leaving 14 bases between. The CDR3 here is CASSQVTGSTSTDTQYF. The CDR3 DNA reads TGCGCCAGCAGCCAAGTCACGGGTTCTACTAGCACAGATACGCAGTATTTT.

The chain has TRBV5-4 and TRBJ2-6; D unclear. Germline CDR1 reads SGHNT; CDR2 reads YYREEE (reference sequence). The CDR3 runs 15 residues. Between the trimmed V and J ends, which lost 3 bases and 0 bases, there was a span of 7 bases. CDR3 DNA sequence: TGTGCCAGCAGCTCCGGGTCCTCTGGGGCCAACGTCCTGACTTTC. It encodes CASSSGSSGANVLTF.

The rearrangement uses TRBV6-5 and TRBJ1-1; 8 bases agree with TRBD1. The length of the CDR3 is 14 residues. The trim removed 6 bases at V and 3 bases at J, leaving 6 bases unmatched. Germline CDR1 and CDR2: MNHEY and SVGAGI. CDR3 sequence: CASSPTGVYTEAFF. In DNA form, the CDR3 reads TGTGCCAGCAGCCCGACAGGGGTTTACACTGAAGCTTTCTTT.

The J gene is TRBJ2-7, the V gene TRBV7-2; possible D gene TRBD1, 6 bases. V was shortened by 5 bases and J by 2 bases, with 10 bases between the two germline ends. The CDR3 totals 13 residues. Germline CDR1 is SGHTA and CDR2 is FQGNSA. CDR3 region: CASSTRGTYEQYF. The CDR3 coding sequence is TGTGCCAGCAGCACCAGGGGAACCTACGAGCAGTACTTC.

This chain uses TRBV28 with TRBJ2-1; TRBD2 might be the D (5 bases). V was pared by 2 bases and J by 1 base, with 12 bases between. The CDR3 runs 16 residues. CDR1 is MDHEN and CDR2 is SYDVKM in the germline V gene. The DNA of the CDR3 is TGTGCCAGCAGTTTAATCCTAGCAGGATCCTACAATGAGCAGTTCTTC. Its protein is CASSLILAGSYNEQFF.

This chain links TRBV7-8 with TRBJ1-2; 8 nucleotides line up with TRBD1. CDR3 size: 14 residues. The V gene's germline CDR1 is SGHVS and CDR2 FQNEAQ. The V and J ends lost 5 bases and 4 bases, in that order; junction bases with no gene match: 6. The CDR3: CASSPPGQAYGYTF. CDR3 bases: TGTGCCAGCAGCCCACCGGGACAGGCCTATGGCTACACCTTC.

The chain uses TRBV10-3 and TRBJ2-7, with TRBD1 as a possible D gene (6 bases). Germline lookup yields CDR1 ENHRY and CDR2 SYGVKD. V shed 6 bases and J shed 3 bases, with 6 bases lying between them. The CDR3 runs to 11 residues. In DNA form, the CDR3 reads TGTGCCATCAGGGACAGCTACGAGCAGTACTTC. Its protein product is CAIRDSYEQYF.

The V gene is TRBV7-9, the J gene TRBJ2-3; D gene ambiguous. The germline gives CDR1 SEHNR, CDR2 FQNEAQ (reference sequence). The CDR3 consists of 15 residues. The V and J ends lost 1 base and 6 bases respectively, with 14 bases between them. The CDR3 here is CASSLEVDPGDTQYF. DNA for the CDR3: TGTGCCAGCAGCTTAGAAGTAGATCCGGGTGATACGCAGTATTTT.

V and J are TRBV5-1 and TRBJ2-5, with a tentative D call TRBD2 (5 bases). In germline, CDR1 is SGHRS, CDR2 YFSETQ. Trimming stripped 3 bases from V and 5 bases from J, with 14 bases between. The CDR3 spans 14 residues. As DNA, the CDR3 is TGCGCCAGCAGCTCAAACTCCGGCGGGGAGACCCAGTACTTC. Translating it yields CASSSNSGGETQYF.

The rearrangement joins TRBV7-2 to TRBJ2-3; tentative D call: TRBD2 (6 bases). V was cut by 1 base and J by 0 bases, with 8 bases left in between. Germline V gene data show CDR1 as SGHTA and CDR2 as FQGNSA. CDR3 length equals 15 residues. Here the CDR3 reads CASSLVAGSTDTQYF. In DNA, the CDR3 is TGTGCCAGCAGCTTAGTCGCGGGGAGCACAGATACGCAGTATTTT.

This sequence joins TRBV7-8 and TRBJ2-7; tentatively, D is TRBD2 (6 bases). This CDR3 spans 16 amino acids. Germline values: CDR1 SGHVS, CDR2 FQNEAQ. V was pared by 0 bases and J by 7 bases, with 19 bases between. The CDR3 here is CASSLAGPGVPLEQYF. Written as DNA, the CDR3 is TGTGCCAGCAGCTTAGCGGGACCGGGAGTTCCTTTGGAGCAGTACTTC. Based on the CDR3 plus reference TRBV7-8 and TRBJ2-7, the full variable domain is GAGVSQSPRYKVAKRGQDVALRCDPISGHVSLFWYQQALGQGPEFLTYFQNEAQLDKSGLPSDRFFAERPEGSVSTLKIQRTQQEDSAVYLCASSLAGPGVPLEQYFGPGTRLTVT.

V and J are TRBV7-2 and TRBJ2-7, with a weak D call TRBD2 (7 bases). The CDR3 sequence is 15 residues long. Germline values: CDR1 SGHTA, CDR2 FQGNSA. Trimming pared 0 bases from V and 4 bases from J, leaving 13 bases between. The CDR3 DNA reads TGTGCCAGCAGCTTAGCGGGGGGGCCGGCATACGAGCAGTACTTC. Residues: CASSLAGGPAYEQYF.

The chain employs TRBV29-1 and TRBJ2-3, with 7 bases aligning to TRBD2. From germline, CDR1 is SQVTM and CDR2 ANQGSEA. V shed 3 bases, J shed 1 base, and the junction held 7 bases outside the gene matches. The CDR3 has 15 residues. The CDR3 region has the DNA TGCAGCGTTGATACTAGCGTCGGTGGCACAGATACGCAGTATTTT. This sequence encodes CSVDTSVGGTDTQYF.

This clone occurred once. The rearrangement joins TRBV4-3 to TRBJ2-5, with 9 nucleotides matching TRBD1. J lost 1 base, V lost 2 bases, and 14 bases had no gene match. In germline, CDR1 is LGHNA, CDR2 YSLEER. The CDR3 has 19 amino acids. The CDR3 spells CASSQFHRPGTGPQETQYF. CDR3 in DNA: TGCGCCAGCAGCCAATTCCACAGACCTGGGACAGGGCCCCAAGAGACCCAGTACTTC.

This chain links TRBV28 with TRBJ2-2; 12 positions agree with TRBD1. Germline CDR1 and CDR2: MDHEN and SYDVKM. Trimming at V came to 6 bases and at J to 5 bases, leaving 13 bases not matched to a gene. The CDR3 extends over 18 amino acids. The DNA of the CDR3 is TGTGCCAGCAGCTCACCCCCGGGGACAGGGGGCTTTACCGGGGAGCTGTTTTTT. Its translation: CASSSPPGTGGFTGELFF.

DNA for the CDR3: TGTGCCAGCAGGACGTCAGGGGGCGTAATCACTGAAGCTTTCTTT. It is translated as CASRTSGGVITEAFF. V gene TRBV28 combines with J gene TRBJ1-1; 8 bases are shared with TRBD1. CDR3 length: 15 residues. CDR1 is MDHEN and CDR2 is SYDVKM in the germline V gene. V lost 6 bases, J lost 4 bases, and 10 bases stayed unmatched.

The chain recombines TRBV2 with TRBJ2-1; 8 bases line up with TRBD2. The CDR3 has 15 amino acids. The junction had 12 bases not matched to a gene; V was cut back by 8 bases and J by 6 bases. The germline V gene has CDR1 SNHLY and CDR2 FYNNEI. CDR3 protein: CASAPSRGAGNEQFF. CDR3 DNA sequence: TGTGCCAGCGCCCCGTCGCGGGGGGCTGGCAATGAGCAGTTCTTC.

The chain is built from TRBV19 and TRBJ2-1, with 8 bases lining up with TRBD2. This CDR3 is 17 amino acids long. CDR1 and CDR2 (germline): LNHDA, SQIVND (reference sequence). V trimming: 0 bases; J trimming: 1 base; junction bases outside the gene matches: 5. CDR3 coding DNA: TGTGCCAGTAGTATAGACACTAGCGGTCAATCCTACAATGAGCAGTTCTTC. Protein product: CASSIDTSGQSYNEQFF.

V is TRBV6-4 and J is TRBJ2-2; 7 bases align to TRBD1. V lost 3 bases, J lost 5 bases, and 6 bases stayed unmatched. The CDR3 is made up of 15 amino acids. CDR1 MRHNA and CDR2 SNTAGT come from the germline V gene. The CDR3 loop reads CASSETNRGTGELFF. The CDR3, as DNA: TGTGCCAGCAGTGAAACCAACAGGGGAACCGGGGAGCTGTTTTTT.

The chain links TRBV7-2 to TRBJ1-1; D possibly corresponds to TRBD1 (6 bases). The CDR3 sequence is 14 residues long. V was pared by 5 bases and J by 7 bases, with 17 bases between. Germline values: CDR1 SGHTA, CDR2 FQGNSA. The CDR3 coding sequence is TGTGCCAGCAGCATCAGACAGGTCCAGGTTGAAGCTTTCTTT. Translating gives CASSIRQVQVEAFF.

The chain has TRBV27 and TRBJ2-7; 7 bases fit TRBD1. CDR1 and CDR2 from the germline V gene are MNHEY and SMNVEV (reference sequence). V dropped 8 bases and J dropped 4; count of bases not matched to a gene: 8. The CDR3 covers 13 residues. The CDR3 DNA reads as TGTGCCAGCGCTAGAGAACAGGGGTACGAGCAGTACTTC. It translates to CASAREQGYEQYF.

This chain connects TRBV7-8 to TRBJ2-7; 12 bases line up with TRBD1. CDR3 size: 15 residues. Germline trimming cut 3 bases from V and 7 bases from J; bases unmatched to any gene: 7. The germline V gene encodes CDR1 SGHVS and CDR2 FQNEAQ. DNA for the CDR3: TGTGCCAGCAGCTTGGGACAGGGGGCGTCGGGGGAGCAGTACTTC. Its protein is CASSLGQGASGEQYF.

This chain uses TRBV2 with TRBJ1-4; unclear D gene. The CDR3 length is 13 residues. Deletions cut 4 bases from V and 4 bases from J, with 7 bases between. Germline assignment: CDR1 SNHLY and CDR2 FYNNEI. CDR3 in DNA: TGTGCCAGCAGTGGAGGCCTTAATGAAAAACTGTTTTTT. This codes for CASSGGLNEKLFF.